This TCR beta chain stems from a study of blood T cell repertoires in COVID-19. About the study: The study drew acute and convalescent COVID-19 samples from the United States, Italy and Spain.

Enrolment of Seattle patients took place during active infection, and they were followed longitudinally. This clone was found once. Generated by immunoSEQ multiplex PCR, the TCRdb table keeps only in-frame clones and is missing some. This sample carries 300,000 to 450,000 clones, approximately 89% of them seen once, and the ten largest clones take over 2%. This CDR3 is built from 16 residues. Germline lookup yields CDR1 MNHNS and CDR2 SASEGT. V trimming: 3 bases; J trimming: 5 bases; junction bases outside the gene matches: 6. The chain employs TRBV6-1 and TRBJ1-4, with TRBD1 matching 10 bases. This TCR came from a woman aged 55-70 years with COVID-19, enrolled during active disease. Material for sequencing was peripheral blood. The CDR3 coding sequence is TGTGCCAGCAGTGATGACAGGGGGCCTATGAATGAAAAACTGTTTTTT. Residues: CASSDDRGPMNEKLFF.